This T cell receptor (beta chain) appears in the sequencing data of a study of shared clonotypes between healthy human individuals. TCRdb's table, derived via immunoSEQ multiplex PCR, lists solely in-frame clones and lacks some. The sample contains 1.4 million to 1.5 million clones, around 97% of which appear only once. CDR1 and CDR2 (germline): SGHDT, YYEEEE. V was clipped by 0 bases and J by 5 bases; unmatched bases: 4. This CDR3 has 16 residues. This chain links TRBV5-6 with TRBJ2-3, with TRBD2 matching over 12 bases. The origin of this receptor is a man aged 25 to 40 in good health. The specimen was naive CD4+ T cells sorted from blood. Noted subset: CD45RA+ positively selected. The CDR3 protein is CASSLGLAGVLDTQYF. In nucleotides, the CDR3 is TGTGCCAGCAGCTTGGGACTAGCGGGAGTGTTAGATACGCAGTATTTT.